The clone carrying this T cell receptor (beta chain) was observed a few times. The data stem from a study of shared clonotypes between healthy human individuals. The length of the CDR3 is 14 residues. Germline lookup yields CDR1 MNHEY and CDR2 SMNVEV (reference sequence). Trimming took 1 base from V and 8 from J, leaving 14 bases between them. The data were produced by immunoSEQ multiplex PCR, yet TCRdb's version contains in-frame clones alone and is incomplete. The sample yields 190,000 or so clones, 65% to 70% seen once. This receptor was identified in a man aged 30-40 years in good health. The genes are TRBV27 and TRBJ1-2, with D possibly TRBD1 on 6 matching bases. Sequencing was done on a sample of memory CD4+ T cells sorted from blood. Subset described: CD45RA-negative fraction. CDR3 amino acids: CASSLFTGSGGYTF. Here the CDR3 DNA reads TGTGCCAGCAGTTTATTCACAGGGTCTGGAGGCTACACCTTC.